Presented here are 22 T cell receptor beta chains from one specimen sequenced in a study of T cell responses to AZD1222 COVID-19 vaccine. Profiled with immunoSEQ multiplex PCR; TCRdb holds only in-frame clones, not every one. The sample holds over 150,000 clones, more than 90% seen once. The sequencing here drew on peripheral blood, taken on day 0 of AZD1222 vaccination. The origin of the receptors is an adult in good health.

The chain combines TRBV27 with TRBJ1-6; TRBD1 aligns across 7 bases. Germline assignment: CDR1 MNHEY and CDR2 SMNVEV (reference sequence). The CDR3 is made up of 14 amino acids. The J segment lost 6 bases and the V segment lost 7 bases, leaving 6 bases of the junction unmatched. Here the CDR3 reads CASKGGTVNSPLHF. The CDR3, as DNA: TGTGCCAGCAAAGGGGGGACAGTTAATTCACCCCTCCACTTT.

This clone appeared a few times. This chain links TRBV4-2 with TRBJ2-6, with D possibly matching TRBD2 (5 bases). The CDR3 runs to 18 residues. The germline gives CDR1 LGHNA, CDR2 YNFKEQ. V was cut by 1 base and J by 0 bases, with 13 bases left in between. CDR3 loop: CASSQGRGLSSGANVLTF. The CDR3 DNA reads TGTGCCAGCAGCCAAGGGAGAGGACTGTCCTCTGGGGCCAACGTCCTGACTTTC.

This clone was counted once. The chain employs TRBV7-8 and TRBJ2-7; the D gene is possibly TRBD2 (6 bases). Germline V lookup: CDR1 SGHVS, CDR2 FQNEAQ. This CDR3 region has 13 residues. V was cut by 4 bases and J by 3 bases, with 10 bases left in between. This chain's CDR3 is CASSSRGSYEQYF. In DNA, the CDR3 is TGTGCCAGCAGCTCCCGGGGGAGCTACGAGCAGTACTTC.

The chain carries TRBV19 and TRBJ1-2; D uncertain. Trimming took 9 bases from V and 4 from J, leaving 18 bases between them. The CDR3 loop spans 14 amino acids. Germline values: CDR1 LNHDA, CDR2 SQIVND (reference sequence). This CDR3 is CASSMGSLSYGYTF. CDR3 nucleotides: TGTGCCAGCTCCATGGGAAGTCTTAGCTATGGCTACACCTTC.

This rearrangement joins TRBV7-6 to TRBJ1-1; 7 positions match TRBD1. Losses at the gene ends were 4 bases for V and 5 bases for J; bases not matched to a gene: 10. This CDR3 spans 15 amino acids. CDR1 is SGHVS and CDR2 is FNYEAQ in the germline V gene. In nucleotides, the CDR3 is TGTGCCAGCAGCTCTGGCGGGACAGTGTGGACTGAAGCTTTCTTT. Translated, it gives CASSSGGTVWTEAFF.

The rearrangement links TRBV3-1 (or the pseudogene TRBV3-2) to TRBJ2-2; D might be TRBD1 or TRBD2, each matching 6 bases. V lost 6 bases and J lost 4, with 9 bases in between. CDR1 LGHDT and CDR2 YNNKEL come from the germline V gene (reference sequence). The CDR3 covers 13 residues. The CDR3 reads CASRQGGTGELFF. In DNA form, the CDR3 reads TGTGCCAGCAGACAGGGAGGCACCGGGGAGCTGTTTTTT.

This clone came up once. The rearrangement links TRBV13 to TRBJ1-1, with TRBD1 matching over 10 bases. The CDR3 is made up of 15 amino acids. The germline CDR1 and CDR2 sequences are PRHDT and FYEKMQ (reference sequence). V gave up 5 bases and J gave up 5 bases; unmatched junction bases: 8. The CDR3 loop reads CASSLVGQGRTEAFF. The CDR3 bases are TGTGCCAGCAGCCTAGTGGGACAGGGGAGGACTGAAGCTTTCTTT.

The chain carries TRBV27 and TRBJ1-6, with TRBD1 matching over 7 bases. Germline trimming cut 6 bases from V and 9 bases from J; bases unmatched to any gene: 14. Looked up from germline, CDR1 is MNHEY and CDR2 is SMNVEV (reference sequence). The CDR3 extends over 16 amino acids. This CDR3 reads CASSPLERDRVSPLHF. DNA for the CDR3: TGTGCCAGCAGCCCCCTCGAACGGGACAGAGTTTCACCCCTCCACTTT.

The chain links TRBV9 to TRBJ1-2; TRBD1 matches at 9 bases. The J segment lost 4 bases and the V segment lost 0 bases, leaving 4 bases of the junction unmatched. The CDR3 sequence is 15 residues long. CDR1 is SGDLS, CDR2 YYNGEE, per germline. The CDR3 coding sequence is TGTGCCAGCAGCGTAGCTACAGGGGGCCTCTATGGCTACACCTTC. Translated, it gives CASSVATGGLYGYTF.

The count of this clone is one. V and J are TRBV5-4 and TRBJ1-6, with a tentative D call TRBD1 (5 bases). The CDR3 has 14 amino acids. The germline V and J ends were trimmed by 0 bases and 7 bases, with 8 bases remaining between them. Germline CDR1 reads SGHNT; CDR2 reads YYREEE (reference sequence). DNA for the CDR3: TGTGCCAGCAGCTTGGCTGACAGAAATTCACCCCTCCACTTT. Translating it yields CASSLADRNSPLHF.

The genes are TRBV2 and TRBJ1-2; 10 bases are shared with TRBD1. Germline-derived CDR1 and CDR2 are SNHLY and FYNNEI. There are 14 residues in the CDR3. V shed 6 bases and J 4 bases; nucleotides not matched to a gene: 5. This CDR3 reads CASRDRTGGYGYTF. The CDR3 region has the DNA TGTGCCAGCAGGGACAGGACAGGGGGCTATGGCTACACCTTC.

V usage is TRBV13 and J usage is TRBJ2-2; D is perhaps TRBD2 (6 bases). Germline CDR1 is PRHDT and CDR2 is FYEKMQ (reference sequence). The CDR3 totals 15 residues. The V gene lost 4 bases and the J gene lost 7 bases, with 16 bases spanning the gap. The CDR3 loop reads CASSWGRGAGGELFF. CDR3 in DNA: TGTGCCAGCAGCTGGGGCCGCGGGGCTGGCGGGGAGCTGTTTTTT.

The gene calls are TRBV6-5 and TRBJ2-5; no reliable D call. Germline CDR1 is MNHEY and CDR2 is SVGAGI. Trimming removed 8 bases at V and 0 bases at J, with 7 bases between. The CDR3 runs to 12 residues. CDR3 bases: TGTGCCAGCGGTTGGTACCAAGAGACCCAGTACTTC. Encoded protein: CASGWYQETQYF.

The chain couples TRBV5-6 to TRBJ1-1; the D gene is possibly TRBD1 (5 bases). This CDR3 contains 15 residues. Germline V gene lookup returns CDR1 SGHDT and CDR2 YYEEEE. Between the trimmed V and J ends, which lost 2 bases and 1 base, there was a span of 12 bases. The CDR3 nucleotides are TGTGCCAGCAGCTTCTTGGGACCAGAGAACACTGAAGCTTTCTTT. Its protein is CASSFLGPENTEAFF.

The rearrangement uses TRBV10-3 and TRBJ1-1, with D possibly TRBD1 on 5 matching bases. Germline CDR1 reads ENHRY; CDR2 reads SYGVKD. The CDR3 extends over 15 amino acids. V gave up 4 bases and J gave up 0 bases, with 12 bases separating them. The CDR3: CAISADSLMNTEAFF. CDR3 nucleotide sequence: TGTGCCATCAGTGCCGACAGTCTTATGAACACTGAAGCTTTCTTT.

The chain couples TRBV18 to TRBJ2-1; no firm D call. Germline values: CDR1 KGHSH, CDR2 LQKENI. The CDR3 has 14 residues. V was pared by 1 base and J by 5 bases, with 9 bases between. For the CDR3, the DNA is TGTGCCAGCTCACCACGCAAGTTGAACAATGAGCAGTTCTTC. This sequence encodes CASSPRKLNNEQFF.

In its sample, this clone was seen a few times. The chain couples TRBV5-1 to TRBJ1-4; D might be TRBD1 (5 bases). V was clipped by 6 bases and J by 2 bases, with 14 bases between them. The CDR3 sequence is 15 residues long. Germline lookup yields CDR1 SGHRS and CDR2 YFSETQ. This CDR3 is CASNSGWGTNEKLFF. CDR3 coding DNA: TGCGCCAGCAATTCAGGGTGGGGGACTAATGAAAAACTGTTTTTT.

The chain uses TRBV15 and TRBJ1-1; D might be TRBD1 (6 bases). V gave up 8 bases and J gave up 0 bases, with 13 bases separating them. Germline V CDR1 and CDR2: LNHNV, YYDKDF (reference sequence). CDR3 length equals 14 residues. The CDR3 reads CATSGEAVNTEAFF. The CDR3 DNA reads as TGTGCCACCTCAGGGGAGGCGGTGAACACTGAAGCTTTCTTT.

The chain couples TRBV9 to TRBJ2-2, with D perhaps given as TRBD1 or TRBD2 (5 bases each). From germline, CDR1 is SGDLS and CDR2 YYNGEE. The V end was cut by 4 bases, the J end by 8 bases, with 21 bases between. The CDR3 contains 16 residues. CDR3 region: CASSSRGRIPTGELFF. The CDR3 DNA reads TGTGCCAGCAGCTCACGGGGACGGATTCCCACAGGGGAGCTGTTTTTT.

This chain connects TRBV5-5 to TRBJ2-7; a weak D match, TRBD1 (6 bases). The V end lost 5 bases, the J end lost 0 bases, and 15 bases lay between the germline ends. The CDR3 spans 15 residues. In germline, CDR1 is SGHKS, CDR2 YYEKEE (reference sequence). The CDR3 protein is CASSRTLDSSYEQYF. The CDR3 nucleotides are TGTGCCAGCAGTCGGACGTTGGACAGCTCCTACGAGCAGTACTTC.

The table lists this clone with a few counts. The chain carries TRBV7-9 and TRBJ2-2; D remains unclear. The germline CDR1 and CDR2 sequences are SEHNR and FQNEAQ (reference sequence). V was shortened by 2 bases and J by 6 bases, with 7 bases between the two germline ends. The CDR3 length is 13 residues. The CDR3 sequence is CASSLQISGELFF. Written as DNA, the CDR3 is TGTGCCAGCAGCTTACAGATTTCCGGGGAGCTGTTTTTT.

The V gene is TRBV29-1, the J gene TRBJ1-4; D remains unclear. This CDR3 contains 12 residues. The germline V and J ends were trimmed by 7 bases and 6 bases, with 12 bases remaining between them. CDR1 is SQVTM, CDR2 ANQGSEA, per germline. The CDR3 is CSGLDGDEKLFF. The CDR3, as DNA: TGCAGCGGCCTGGACGGGGATGAAAAACTGTTTTTT. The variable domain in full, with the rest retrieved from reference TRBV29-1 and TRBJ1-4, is SAVISQKPSRDICQRGTSLTIQCQVDSQVTMMFWYRQQPGQSLTLIATANQGSEATYESGFVIDKFPISRPNLTFSTLTVSNMSPEDSSIYLCSGLDGDEKLFFGSGTQLSVL.